Given below is one T cell receptor beta chain in context. This record belongs to a study of T-cell reconstitution after alpha-beta-depleted transplantation in children. The CDR3 covers 14 residues. The germline CDR1 and CDR2 sequences are MGHDK and SYGVNS. The J segment lost 4 bases and the V segment lost 8 bases, leaving 7 bases of the junction unmatched. The library targeted TCRbeta and was prepared with unique molecular identifiers. One entry per CDR3 protein, called by TCRdb with MiXCR from the PCR reads. The sample has 90,000 to 100,000 distinct CDR3 sequences; more than 20% are singletons. The J gene is TRBJ2-5, the V gene TRBV25-1; 10 bases align to TRBD2. The sequences come from PBMCs, collected before TCRalphabeta/CD19-depleted stem cell transplant. The sequence came from a boy aged 2-9 years with acute lymphoblastic leukemia, due to receive a stem cell transplant. CDR3 nucleotides: TGTGCCAGCGTACCAAGGACTAGCGGAGAGACCCAGTACTTC. This gives the protein CASVPRTSGETQYF.